This T cell receptor (beta chain) was captured in a study of OX40 agonist ivuxolimab in advanced cancers. Regarding the research as a whole: The costimulatory receptor OX40 (CD134) was targeted by ivuxolimab, a fully human IgG2 agonistic monoclonal antibody. Peripheral TCRbeta sequencing aimed to test whether ivuxolimab altered TCR sequence diversity and caused clonal T-cell expansion. Of the 50 to 55 dose-escalation patients, hepatocellular carcinoma was present in 19, melanoma in about 15, renal cell carcinoma in 9 and head and neck cancer in 9. Intravenous ivuxolimab was administered to patients every 2 weeks at six dose levels: 0.01, 0.1, 0.3, 1.5, 3 and 10 mg/kg. Partial responses occurred in three dose-escalation patients: two with cutaneous melanoma and one with hepatocellular carcinoma. The paper describes the monotherapy dose-escalation part (N of about 54 patients) of the phase I trial of ivuxolimab. Prior anti-PD-1, anti-PD-L1 or anti-CTLA-4 therapy was permitted, and checkpoint inhibitors had been received by less than 45% of dose-escalation patients. A male proportion of approximately 83% and a mean age of about 60 years, ranging from about 23 to 90, were recorded for the dose-escalation cohort. The paper as a whole reports these results and caveats: In partial responders in the 0.1-3.0 mg/kg groups, normalized peripheral clonal expansion was found to be among the lowest, especially among CD8+ T cells. The antigen specificity of the clonally expanded peripheral T cells was not determined. On average, CD8+ T cells showed more expanded clones than CD4+ T cells after ivuxolimab. At doses of 0.1 to 3.0 mg/kg, clonal expansion of both CD4+ and CD8+ T cells in blood was seen between baseline and week 6. Low levels of normalized T-cell clonal expansion were also shown by some nonresponding patients.

To sequence the TCRbeta CDR3 region, genomic DNA was isolated from the sorted cells. The immunoSEQ Assay was used to sequence the TCRbeta CDR3 regions. TCRdb obtained this table from immuneACCESS and retained in-frame rearrangements with V and J assigned. These tables miss some clones; where compared with another copy, unresolved V genes account for less than half of the shortfall, and the remainder is unexplained. Within this sample are about 46,000 clones, with 82% of them counted one time only. Clones ranked in the top ten supply around 1.9% of the sample. Details on this clone: What this receptor recognizes is not known. No base quality values were provided; no much bigger clone lies one nucleotide off.

The trial excluded patients who had a history of autoimmune disease or were on systemic immunosuppression. In every dose cohort, peripheral blood was drawn for TCR sequencing at baseline, cycle 4 day 1, and cycle 7 day 1. The samples were drawn from a first-in-human, open-label, multicenter phase I dose-escalation trial of ivuxolimab. Adults with locally advanced or metastatic head and neck squamous cell, hepatocellular, melanoma or renal cell carcinoma were enrolled in the trial. Before TCR sequencing, CD4+ and CD8+ T cells were separately sorted from peripheral blood. CDR1 is given as SGHDN and CDR2 as FVKESK, both from the germline V gene. The CDR3 runs 13 residues from the cysteine to the phenylalanine. Only the CDR3 DNA stays, 39 bases, in frame from base 1. A distance of 8 bases separates the germline ends of V and J, which lose 4 bases and 4 bases respectively.

This TCR came from an adult with an advanced solid tumor such as melanoma, head and neck, liver or kidney cancer. The chain employs TRBV14 and TRBJ1-3; the D gene is not confidently resolved. Sequenced material: CD4+ or CD8+ T cells sorted from blood, taken in a trial of the OX40 agonist ivuxolimab. This receptor carries the CDR3 CASSPDVGNTIYF. The bases read TGTGCCAGCAGCCCTGATGTGGGAAACACCATATATTTT.